The entry below gives a single T cell receptor (beta chain) sequence along with its context. This entry is derived from a study of Ad26.COV2.S vaccination and SARS-CoV-2 variants. Trimming pared 2 bases from V and 3 bases from J, leaving 8 bases between. From germline, CDR1 is PRHDT and CDR2 FYEKMQ (reference sequence). The CDR3 is 13 amino acids. Produced via immunoSEQ multiplex PCR; TCRdb's table is partial and in-frame only. The repertoire holds hundreds of thousands of clones, with about 89% as singletons. As to treatment: over 15 received Ad26.COV2.S at low or high dose, single or two shots; about 5 received placebo; per-sample allocation not given. Specimens were obtained on day 63 following the first vaccine or placebo injection.

The gene calls are TRBV13 and TRBJ2-7; D is unclear. The sequenced sample was peripheral blood, obtained in a trial of Ad26.COV2.S vaccine versus placebo. This TCR was sampled from a person between 18 and 65 years old who received the Ad26.COV2.S COVID-19 vaccine or a placebo. The CDR3 here is CASSLPDRYEQYF. The CDR3 bases are TGTGCCAGCAGCTTACCGGACCGCTACGAGCAGTACTTC.